These 21 T cell receptor beta chains were all obtained from the same sample, sequenced in a study of cytomegalovirus exposure and HLA in healthy donors. Researchers ran the PCR with 60 Vbeta and 13 Jbeta primers. Method: immunoSEQ multiplex PCR; TCRdb's copy keeps in-frame clones and lacks some. The table lists about 190,000 clones, roughly four fifths of them singletons, with under 0.9% in the top ten. The sequencing input was PBMCs. The receptor set was obtained from a woman between 18 and 29 years old in good health and CMV-seronegative.

This clone was seen just once. The V and J genes are TRBV6-5 and TRBJ2-1; D unclear. Germline V CDR1 and CDR2: MNHEY, SVGAGI. This CDR3 has 15 amino acids. The V gene lost 0 bases and the J gene lost 1 base, with 7 bases spanning the gap. CDR3 DNA: TGTGCCAGCAGTTACTCTCTCGTTTCCTACAATGAGCAGTTCTTC. Encoded protein: CASSYSLVSYNEQFF.

For the CDR3, the DNA is TGTGCCAGCAGCTGGGCAGGGGGCACAGATACGCAGTATTTT. Amino acid sequence: CASSWAGGTDTQYF. The chain recombines TRBV13 with TRBJ2-3; the D gene is possibly TRBD1 (6 bases). The ends were cut back, 4 bases at V and 1 base at J, with 9 bases in the middle. The CDR3 has 14 residues. Per the germline V gene, CDR1 is PRHDT and CDR2 is FYEKMQ (reference sequence).

This clone was found once. J is TRBJ2-1 and V is TRBV5-1; possibly TRBD1 for D (5 bases). CDR3 length: 15 amino acids. Trimming pared 4 bases from V and 3 bases from J, leaving 14 bases between. The germline V gene encodes CDR1 SGHRS and CDR2 YFSETQ. This CDR3 is CASSPDSASYNEQFF. The CDR3 region has the DNA TGCGCCAGCAGCCCCGACAGCGCAAGCTACAATGAGCAGTTCTTC.

This sequence joins TRBV18 and TRBJ2-7; TRBD1 is a possible D gene (5 bases). CDR3 length: 14 amino acids. V shed 3 bases and J shed 8 bases, with 17 bases lying between them. Germline CDR1 and CDR2: KGHSH and LQKENI. This CDR3 is CASSPLDDSTQQYF. In nucleotides, the CDR3 is TGTGCCAGCTCACCGTTAGACGACAGTACTCAGCAGTACTTC.

The V and J genes are TRBV4-2 and TRBJ2-3, with 9 bases aligning to TRBD2. The CDR3 has 16 residues. After removal of 2 bases from V and 4 bases from J, the junction contained 7 bases not matched to a gene. Germline V lookup: CDR1 LGHNA, CDR2 YNFKEQ. The CDR3 region has the DNA TGTGCCAGCAGCCAACCTTTAGCGGGAGAACCAGATACGCAGTATTTT. Translated: CASSQPLAGEPDTQYF.

The chain employs TRBV27 and TRBJ2-1; 10 positions agree with TRBD2. This CDR3 has 17 residues. Germline CDR1 and CDR2: MNHEY and SMNVEV (reference sequence). With V trimmed by 5 bases and J by 0 bases, 7 bases remained unmatched. The CDR3: CASSLGTSASSYNEQFF. The CDR3 DNA sequence: TGTGCCAGCAGTCTCGGGACTAGCGCGAGCTCCTACAATGAGCAGTTCTTC.

The genes are TRBV5-1 and TRBJ2-3, with 8 bases fitting TRBD1. J lost 4 bases, V lost 4 bases, and 5 bases had no gene match. The length of the CDR3 is 14 residues. Looked up from germline, CDR1 is SGHRS and CDR2 is YFSETQ. The CDR3 is CASSLRGRPDTQYF. CDR3 nucleotides: TGCGCCAGCAGCCTCAGGGGGCGGCCAGATACGCAGTATTTT.

Only one count was recorded for this clone. The chain joins TRBV6-6 to TRBJ2-1, with 7 bases identical to TRBD2. The CDR3 sequence is 15 residues long. V shed 9 bases and J 6 bases; nucleotides not matched to a gene: 14. Germline V gives CDR1 MNHNY, CDR2 SVGAGI (reference sequence). The CDR3 loop is CASRGGGSKINEQFF. DNA of the CDR3: TGTGCCAGTCGGGGTGGCGGGAGTAAGATCAATGAGCAGTTCTTC.

V gene TRBV6-1 combines with J gene TRBJ2-5; D unresolved. This CDR3 region has 14 residues. The germline CDR1 and CDR2 sequences are MNHNS and SASEGT. V gave up 6 bases and J gave up 3 bases, with 14 bases separating them. For the CDR3, the DNA is TGTGCCAGCAGATCTCTGGGTCGGGAAGAGACCCAGTACTTC. The encoded protein is CASRSLGREETQYF.

A word on this clone: A junction end diverges from the germline sequence, so it may reflect a read error. The chain links TRBV27 to TRBJ1-5, with a weak D call TRBD1 (5 bases). The CDR3 covers 14 residues. CDR1 and CDR2 (germline): MNHEY, SMNVEV (reference sequence). The CDR3 loop reads CASGLGGSNQPQHF. The CDR3 nucleotides read TGTGCCAGCGGTTTGGGGGGGAGCAATCAGCCCCAGCATTTT.

V is TRBV27 and J is TRBJ2-7; the D gene is possibly TRBD2 (6 bases). The germline CDR1 and CDR2 sequences are MNHEY and SMNVEV (reference sequence). CDR3 length equals 15 residues. Trimming stripped 6 bases from V and 3 bases from J, with 18 bases between. As DNA, the CDR3 is TGTGCCAGCAGCCCCAAGTCCGGGGGTTACTACGAGCAGTACTTC. Its protein is CASSPKSGGYYEQYF.

This rearrangement joins TRBV10-2 to TRBJ2-3; a weak D match, TRBD2 (6 bases). Per the germline V gene, CDR1 is WSHSY and CDR2 is SAAADI. The CDR3 spans 13 residues. With 8 bases removed from V and 6 bases from J, the gap between germline ends came to 15 bases. In DNA, the CDR3 is TGCGCCAGCGGGCTTAGCGGCGTCGATACGCAGTATTTT. Translating gives CASGLSGVDTQYF.

This chain connects TRBV19 to TRBJ1-2; D call uncertain. The CDR3 totals 13 residues. The germline V and J ends were trimmed by 3 bases and 6 bases, with 11 bases remaining between them. The germline V gene encodes CDR1 LNHDA and CDR2 SQIVND (reference sequence). The CDR3 is CASSISRVNGYTF. CDR3 in DNA: TGTGCCAGTAGTATTTCGCGGGTAAATGGCTACACCTTC.

This rearrangement joins TRBV6-5 to TRBJ1-1; D not certain. V lost 0 bases to trimming and J lost 1 base, with 12 bases between them. The CDR3 extends over 16 amino acids. The germline V gene has CDR1 MNHEY and CDR2 SVGAGI. The CDR3 spells CASSYSTVRGNTEAFF. DNA for the CDR3: TGTGCCAGCAGTTACTCGACCGTACGGGGGAACACTGAAGCTTTCTTT.

The CDR3 region has the DNA TGTGCCTGGAGTGTGGTCCACGCTAGGGGCGCTGAAGCTTTCTTT. It is translated as CAWSVVHARGAEAFF. The genes are TRBV30 and TRBJ1-1, with D tentatively TRBD1 (5 bases). V gave up 0 bases and J gave up 6 bases, with 17 bases separating them. CDR1 and CDR2 from the germline V gene are GTSNPN and SVGIG (reference sequence). The CDR3 spans 15 residues.

J is TRBJ1-4 and V is TRBV7-8; 9 nucleotides line up with TRBD1. Germline CDR1 and CDR2: SGHVS and FQNEAQ. This CDR3 has 15 amino acids. V was pared by 6 bases and J by 7 bases, with 9 bases of the junction left unmatched. For the CDR3, the DNA is TGTGCCAGCAGTCATTCACAGGGGGCGGCTGAAAAACTGTTTTTT. Protein sequence: CASSHSQGAAEKLFF.

CDR3 DNA sequence: TGTGCCAGCAGGGGACTAGCGTACGAGCAGTACTTC. It specifies CASRGLAYEQYF. The chain links TRBV2 to TRBJ2-7, with 10 bases lining up with TRBD2. Trimming removed 6 bases from V and 4 bases from J; junction bases left unmatched: 0. Germline CDR1 SNHLY, CDR2 FYNNEI. This CDR3 has 12 residues.

The V and J genes are TRBV15 and TRBJ1-2; TRBD1 aligns across 7 bases. Trimming took 0 bases from V and 4 from J; bases not matched to a gene: 2. Germline V lookup: CDR1 LNHNV, CDR2 YYDKDF (reference sequence). The CDR3 runs 14 residues. DNA of the CDR3: TGTGCCACCAGCAGAGAGGCAGGGGGCTATGGCTACACCTTC. Translating it yields CATSREAGGYGYTF.

This chain links TRBV5-1 with TRBJ2-2; 7 bases align to TRBD1. Germline loops: CDR1 SGHRS, CDR2 YFSETQ. The junction had 6 bases not matched to a gene; V was cut back by 4 bases and J by 3 bases. The CDR3 is 15 amino acids. CDR3 loop: CASSLTGFYTGELFF. The CDR3 DNA is TGCGCCAGCAGCCTGACAGGGTTCTACACCGGGGAGCTGTTTTTT.

The genes are TRBV27 and TRBJ2-7, with 12 bases fitting TRBD2. After removal of 5 bases from V and 7 bases from J, the junction contained 6 bases not matched to a gene. Germline V CDR1 and CDR2: MNHEY, SMNVEV (reference sequence). This CDR3 contains 14 residues. For the CDR3, the DNA is TGTGCCAGCAGTCTCCTAGCGGGAGGGCAAGAGCAGTACTTC. This gives the protein CASSLLAGGQEQYF.

This rearrangement joins TRBV30 to TRBJ1-5; a possible D gene is TRBD1 (6 bases). The length of the CDR3 is 13 residues. V lost 3 bases and J lost 5, with 11 bases in between. Germline V gene sequence: CDR1 GTSNPN, CDR2 SVGIG (reference sequence). The CDR3 sequence is CAWSSGADQPQHF. The DNA of the CDR3 is TGTGCCTGGAGCTCAGGGGCGGATCAGCCCCAGCATTTT.